This T cell receptor beta chain was recorded in a study of cytomegalovirus exposure and HLA in healthy donors. Primers: 60 Vbeta forward and 13 Jbeta reverse. Measured with immunoSEQ multiplex PCR; TCRdb has only the in-frame clones, and not every one. The sample totals roughly 77,000 clones. Study-wide points: Most CMV-associated TCR beta chains were later found to appear HLA-restricted. TCR beta chain V- and J-gene trimming was linked, in a later analysis, to a missense variant in DCLRE1C. Specificity for CMV antigens was confirmed in vitro for a few of the CMV-associated chains.

V was pared by 1 base and J by 1 base, with 9 bases between. CDR1 is SGHDT and CDR2 is YYEEEE in the germline V gene. CDR3 length: 14 residues. About this clone: Its antigen remains unidentified.

This TCR was sampled from a man aged 25 to 40 in good health and CMV-seronegative. Sequences were obtained from PBMCs. The V and J genes are TRBV5-6 and TRBJ2-7; perhaps TRBD2 as D (6 bases). The CDR3 region has the DNA TGTGCCAGCAGCTTGTTCGGACTATCCTACGAGCAGTACTTC. It encodes CASSLFGLSYEQYF. Based on the CDR3 plus reference TRBV5-6 and TRBJ2-7, the full variable domain is DAGVTQSPTHLIKTRGQQVTLRCSPKSGHDTVSWYQQALGQGPQFIFQYYEEEERQRGNFPDRFSGHQFPNYSSELNVNALLLGDSALYLCASSLFGLSYEQYFGPGTRLTVT.